This T cell receptor beta chain comes out of a study of CXCR3-negative and CXCR3-positive naive CD8 T cells. In triplicate, each CD8+ T cell subset was sorted at under 350,000 cells per replicate. Whole-study results and caveats: Hydrophobicity was higher for TRB CDR3s found in CXCR3-positive naive cells than in CXCR3-negative naive cells. Within a donor, both naive subsets shared TRBV-TRBJ usage, unlike memory cells.

Through 5' RACE with UMI labels, the TRB cDNA libraries were prepared. From its re-call of the 5' RACE reads, TCRdb lists each CDR3 protein once, without DNA. The sample holds over 70,000 distinct CDR3 sequences. In germline, CDR1 is SQVTM, CDR2 ANQGSEA. There are 13 residues in the CDR3. Worth noting for this clonotype: Its antigen remains unidentified.

Material for sequencing was naive CXCR3- CD8+ T cells from blood. Subset given: CD45RO-CCR7+CD27+CD95- naive CD8+ T cells lacking CXCR3 (TNR3-). The receptor was isolated from a human donor in good health. Some clones in this sample may be carry-over from other donors' samples. The V call is TRBV29-1, the J call TRBJ2-7; TCRdb selects TRBD2, and the lack of DNA leaves this call unchecked. CDR3 sequence reads: CSVETSGDYEQYF.